The clone carrying this T cell receptor (beta chain) has only one observation. Antigen unknown. The sample comes from a study of cytomegalovirus exposure and HLA in healthy donors. Study conclusions and caveats: A later analysis linked a missense DCLRE1C variant to TCR beta V- and J-gene trimming.

The CDR3 sequence is 14 residues long. The germline gives CDR1 PRHDT, CDR2 FYEKMQ (reference sequence). V lost 4 bases, J lost 1 base, and 3 bases stayed unmatched. PCR involved 60 Vbeta and 13 Jbeta primers. Produced via immunoSEQ multiplex PCR; TCRdb's table is partial and in-frame only. This sample has some 140,000 clones; 70% to 80% occur once, and the top ten carry around 2.2%. V is TRBV13 and J is TRBJ2-5; 7 bases map to TRBD1. The clonotype comes from a man aged 25-45 years in good health and CMV-seronegative. Sequenced sample: PBMCs. In DNA form, the CDR3 reads TGTGCCAGCAGCTCCTGGGACAGCCAAGAGACCCAGTACTTC. Encoded protein: CASSSWDSQETQYF.